A selection of T cell receptor beta chains follows, all from one sample in a study of Ad26.COV2.S vaccination and SARS-CoV-2 variants. Repertoires were generated with immunoSEQ multiplex PCR, while TCRdb's copy carries only in-frame clones and drops some. Among 380,000 or so clones listed, 80% to 90% were seen once. Material: peripheral blood, obtained in a trial of Ad26.COV2.S vaccine versus placebo. These receptors all stem from a person aged 18 to 65 who received the Ad26.COV2.S COVID-19 vaccine or a placebo. Each CDR3 is given with its conserved first and last residue. A D gene is named only where the DNA matches it firmly. Not all rows give a size; the values are once, few, many and, for expanded clones, a class.

v_gene: TRBV19; j_gene: TRBJ2-4; d_gene: NA; abundance: NA; CDR3nt: TGTGCCAGTAGTATCTCAGGGTCTAGCGCCAAAAACATTCAGTACTTC; CDR3aa: CASSISGSSAKNIQYF
v_gene: TRBV11-3; j_gene: TRBJ1-1; d_gene: NA; abundance: once; CDR3nt: TGTGCCAGCAGCTTAGTATCCCGGGGTGAAGCTTTCTTT; CDR3aa: CASSLVSRGEAFF
v_gene: TRBV3-1/TRBV3-2; j_gene: TRBJ2-1; d_gene: TRBD2; abundance: NA; CDR3nt: TGTGCCAGCAGCCAACTTTTTGCGGGGGGCCGAGGGAGGATGAATGAGCAGTTCTTC; CDR3aa: CASSQLFAGGRGRMNEQFF
v_gene: TRBV6-5; j_gene: TRBJ1-6; d_gene: NA; abundance: NA; CDR3nt: TGTGCCAGCAGTTACTGGGCAGACCCAAATTCACCCCTCCACTTT; CDR3aa: CASSYWADPNSPLHF
v_gene: TRBV2; j_gene: TRBJ2-2; d_gene: NA; abundance: once; CDR3nt: TGTGCCAGCGAGCAGGACACCGGGGAGCTGTTTTTT; CDR3aa: CASEQDTGELFF
v_gene: TRBV29-1; j_gene: TRBJ1-2; d_gene: NA; abundance: NA; CDR3nt: TGCAGCGTTGCCCCCCTGGCTAACTATGGCTACACCTTC; CDR3aa: CSVAPLANYGYTF
v_gene: TRBV4-2; j_gene: TRBJ2-3; d_gene: NA; abundance: NA; CDR3nt: TGTGCCAGCAGCCCAGCCCCGGGACGCAATCGGGATACGCAGTATTTT; CDR3aa: CASSPAPGRNRDTQYF
v_gene: TRBV2; j_gene: TRBJ2-6; d_gene: NA; abundance: NA; CDR3nt: TGTGCCAGCAGTCCGGACTTACCCCGGGCCAACGTCCTGACTTTC; CDR3aa: CASSPDLPRANVLTF
v_gene: TRBV12-3/TRBV12-4; j_gene: TRBJ2-7; d_gene: NA; abundance: NA; CDR3nt: TGTGCCAGCAGTCACAACCCGGACTTAACGCAGTACTTC; CDR3aa: CASSHNPDLTQYF
v_gene: TRBV4-1; j_gene: TRBJ1-5; d_gene: NA; abundance: NA; CDR3nt: TGCGCCAGCAGCCCGGACAGTTATAGCAATCAGCCCCAGCATTTT; CDR3aa: CASSPDSYSNQPQHF
v_gene: TRBV27; j_gene: TRBJ2-7; d_gene: NA; abundance: NA; CDR3nt: TGTGCCAGCAGTTTGAAGGGTCCAGAATACGAGCAGTACTTC; CDR3aa: CASSLKGPEYEQYF
v_gene: TRBV18; j_gene: TRBJ1-1; d_gene: TRBD1; abundance: NA; CDR3nt: TGTGCCAGCTCACCGACGGGACAGGTGAACACTGAAGCTTTCTTT; CDR3aa: CASSPTGQVNTEAFF
v_gene: TRBV9; j_gene: TRBJ2-3; d_gene: TRBD2; abundance: NA; CDR3nt: TGTGCCAGCAGCTCTACAGCGGGGGGAACAGATACGCAGTATTTT; CDR3aa: CASSSTAGGTDTQYF
v_gene: TRBV2; j_gene: TRBJ2-7; d_gene: TRBD1; abundance: NA; CDR3nt: TGTGCCAGCAGCGACTCCGGGACAGCTCTATACGAGCAGTACTTC; CDR3aa: CASSDSGTALYEQYF
v_gene: TRBV7-9; j_gene: TRBJ2-7; d_gene: NA; abundance: NA; CDR3nt: TGTGCCAGCAGCTTAATCAACGAGCAGTACTTC; CDR3aa: CASSLINEQYF
v_gene: TRBV6-5; j_gene: TRBJ1-2; d_gene: NA; abundance: NA; CDR3nt: TGTGCCAGCAGTTCAGGATTCCATGGCTACACCTTC; CDR3aa: CASSSGFHGYTF
v_gene: TRBV5-1; j_gene: TRBJ2-2; d_gene: NA; abundance: NA; CDR3nt: TGCGCCAGCAGCTTTTACAGGGATAACACCGGGGAGCTGTTTTTT; CDR3aa: CASSFYRDNTGELFF
v_gene: TRBV3-1/TRBV3-2; j_gene: TRBJ2-7; d_gene: TRBD2; abundance: NA; CDR3nt: TGTGCCAGCAGCCAAATGACGACTAGCGGAACCTACGAGCAGTACTTC; CDR3aa: CASSQMTTSGTYEQYF
v_gene: TRBV7-8; j_gene: TRBJ1-5; d_gene: NA; abundance: NA; CDR3nt: TGTGCCAGCAGCTTAGCGTATCAGTCGGGAAGGGGGTCAAATCAGCCCCAGCATTTT; CDR3aa: CASSLAYQSGRGSNQPQHF
v_gene: TRBV7-3; j_gene: TRBJ1-4; d_gene: NA; abundance: NA; CDR3nt: TGTGCCAGCAGCTTAACCCTAATTTCGGGGGCTAATGAAAAACTGTTTTTT; CDR3aa: CASSLTLISGANEKLFF
v_gene: TRBV3-1/TRBV3-2; j_gene: TRBJ1-2; d_gene: NA; abundance: NA; CDR3nt: TGTGCCAGCAGCCAGCTGGACTATGGCTACACCTTC; CDR3aa: CASSQLDYGYTF
v_gene: TRBV10-3; j_gene: TRBJ1-3; d_gene: NA; abundance: NA; CDR3nt: TGTGCCATCAGTGCGGGTGGGGGTCTATCTGGAAACACCATATATTTT; CDR3aa: CAISAGGGLSGNTIYF
v_gene: TRBV27; j_gene: TRBJ1-6; d_gene: NA; abundance: NA; CDR3nt: TGTGCCAGCAGTTTTACCAGGGATTCACCCCTCCACTTT; CDR3aa: CASSFTRDSPLHF
v_gene: TRBV5-5; j_gene: TRBJ2-1; d_gene: TRBD2; abundance: NA; CDR3nt: TGTGCCAGCAGCACTCCGGGACTAGCGGGGGGCGAGCAGTTCTTC; CDR3aa: CASSTPGLAGGEQFF
v_gene: TRBV5-4; j_gene: TRBJ2-7; d_gene: NA; abundance: NA; CDR3nt: TGTGCCAGCAGCTTGGGGGTCAGCCTCGCCTACGAGCAGTACTTC; CDR3aa: CASSLGVSLAYEQYF
v_gene: TRBV5-1; j_gene: TRBJ2-2; d_gene: NA; abundance: NA; CDR3nt: TGCGCCAGCAGCTTCGGGGGGAACACCGGGGAGCTGTTTTTT; CDR3aa: CASSFGGNTGELFF
v_gene: TRBV11-3; j_gene: TRBJ2-1; d_gene: TRBD1; abundance: NA; CDR3nt: TGTGCCAGCAGCTTAGAACAGGGGGCGTACAATGAGCAGTTCTTC; CDR3aa: CASSLEQGAYNEQFF
v_gene: TRBV15; j_gene: TRBJ1-3; d_gene: NA; abundance: NA; CDR3nt: TGTGCCACCAGCAGAGGGGGGGAAAGAACTGGAAACACCATATATTTT; CDR3aa: CATSRGGERTGNTIYF
v_gene: TRBV5-4; j_gene: TRBJ2-7; d_gene: TRBD2; abundance: NA; CDR3nt: TGTGCCAGCAGCTGGGGACTAGCGGGACCCGAGCAGTACTTC; CDR3aa: CASSWGLAGPEQYF